A selection of T cell receptor beta chains follows, all from one sample in a study of T cell responses to AZD1222 COVID-19 vaccine. Clones were sequenced by immunoSEQ multiplex PCR, and TCRdb holds only the in-frame ones, with some missing. The sample has 100,000 to 150,000 clones; about 85% are singletons. The source was peripheral blood, collected 28 days after the second AZD1222 dose. These receptors were taken from an adult who received the AZD1222 COVID-19 vaccine. Both conserved end residues are trimmed from each CDR3. D genes are given only for firm matches. Rows may omit the clone size; those that give it use once, few, many or a size class.

j_call,clone_size,d_call,v_call,cdr3_aa
TRBJ2-7,.,.,TRBV5-1,ASSLSGVEQY
TRBJ1-2,.,.,TRBV21-1,ASSKDPNYGYT
TRBJ1-4,once,.,TRBV4-3,ASSPNSGTNEKLF
TRBJ2-3,.,.,TRBV5-1,ASSLGGRRTSTDTQY
TRBJ2-6,.,.,TRBV27,ASSSGANVLT
TRBJ2-7,.,.,TRBV6-5,ASSDRDIPYEQY
TRBJ1-2,.,.,TRBV19,ASSIDKETARGYT
TRBJ1-5,.,.,TRBV6-1,ASSEAFSNQPQH
TRBJ2-3,.,.,TRBV29-1,SDAAASRIDTQY
TRBJ1-1,.,TRBD1,TRBV5-1,ASSLADRPNTEAF
TRBJ1-5,.,.,TRBV28,ASSFAGGSNQPQH
TRBJ1-5,.,.,TRBV27,ASRRQGNQPQH
TRBJ2-2,.,.,TRBV6-5,ASSGNTGELF
TRBJ2-2,.,TRBD1,TRBV5-1,ASSLRLQGSPGELF
TRBJ1-1,.,.,TRBV6-5,ASSYSTLNTEAF
TRBJ2-3,.,.,TRBV5-1,ASRYDNTDTQY
TRBJ2-3,.,.,TRBV7-9,ASSFFRVSTDTQY
TRBJ2-7,.,.,TRBV7-3,ASSFYAGALNEQY
TRBJ2-7,.,TRBD1,TRBV6-5,ASSLGQAEPYEQY
TRBJ1-3,.,.,TRBV4-1,ASSQGPPQGTGNTIY
TRBJ1-2,.,.,TRBV9,ASLGQNYGYT
TRBJ2-7,.,.,TRBV7-9,ASNMGDEQY
TRBJ1-3,.,.,TRBV18,ASSPSHSGNTIY
TRBJ1-5,.,.,TRBV6-5,ASSYDGRRNQPQH
TRBJ1-6,.,.,TRBV4-3,ASSQDLSGKNGVGNSPLH
TRBJ1-2,.,TRBD1,TRBV5-1,ASSPDPGQNGYT
TRBJ1-6,.,.,TRBV19,ATQQGPNSPLH
TRBJ2-3,few,.,TRBV4-3,ASSQDYAATDTDTQY
TRBJ2-2,.,.,TRBV12-5,ASGFSPTQNTGELF
TRBJ1-5,.,.,TRBV5-1,ASSLDTDSNQPQH
TRBJ2-1,.,.,TRBV2,ASMRRAEYNEQF
TRBJ2-4,.,.,TRBV7-6,ASSLAAGDTKNIQY
TRBJ2-6,.,.,TRBV3-1/TRBV3-2,ASSNRRSGANVLT
TRBJ2-3,.,.,TRBV9,ASSLSRGEAQY
TRBJ2-5,.,.,TRBV2,ASRNNPPTSFETQY
TRBJ1-1,few,TRBD1,TRBV5-1,ASSLDRGNTEAF
TRBJ1-5,.,.,TRBV28,ASSPSTGFGNQPQH
TRBJ2-4,.,.,TRBV27,ASSFSTGVKNIQY
TRBJ1-5,.,.,TRBV30,AWTPRVDQPQH